This is a list of T cell receptor beta chains from one sample in a study of naive and memory T cell subsets. TCRdb passed the UMI-ligation and nested PCR reads through MiXCR, listing each CDR3 protein once. There are tens of thousands of distinct CDR3 sequences in the sample; 13% occur only once, and 0.7% to 0.95% lies in the top ten. Sample: central memory CD4+ T cells from blood. These TCRs come from a human donor in good health. CDR3s include the opening cysteine and the closing phenylalanine or tryptophan. The D gene is left open where the match is weak. A clone size is listed for some rows: how often the clone was seen (once, few, many), or a class if it is expanded.

- TRBJ2-1 few TRBV3-1 CASSPMGNEQFF TGTGCCAGCAGCCCGATGGGGAATGAGCAGTTCTTC
- TRBJ2-1 - TRBV5-8 CASSLSFRNPSYSYNEQFF TGTGCCAGCAGCTTGAGTTTCAGGAATCCCTCCTACTCCTACAATGAGCAGTTCTTC
- TRBJ2-3 - TRBV7-9 CASNQLVGMADTQYF TGTGCCAGCAACCAGCTTGTGGGGATGGCAGATACGCAGTATTTT
TRBD1 TRBJ1-2 many TRBV29-1 CSGDLNRGGGYTF TGCAGCGGTGACTTAAACAGGGGAGGCGGCTACACCTTC
- TRBJ1-3 many TRBV12-3/TRBV12-4 CASSSFRGRSSGNTIYF TGTGCCAGCAGTTCCTTCAGGGGACGAAGCTCTGGAAACACCATATATTTT
- TRBJ2-2 few TRBV29-1 CSVEEEGTGELFF TGCAGCGTTGAAGAAGAGGGCACCGGGGAGCTGTTTTTT
- TRBJ1-2 - TRBV5-1 CASSLASGSYPHGYTF TGCGCCAGCAGCTTGGCTTCGGGCAGCTACCCCCACGGCTACACCTTC
- TRBJ2-7 many TRBV12-3/TRBV12-4 CASSGGRVPDEQYF TGTGCCAGCAGCGGGGGTCGGGTTCCTGACGAGCAGTACTTC
TRBD1 TRBJ2-6 - TRBV12-3/TRBV12-4 CASSPGGLYSGANVLTF TGTGCCAGCAGCCCAGGGGGTCTTTACTCTGGGGCCAACGTCCTGACTTTC
TRBD1 TRBJ2-5 many TRBV9 CASSARGRGETQYF TGTGCCAGCAGCGCCAGGGGGCGCGGCGAGACCCAGTACTTC
- TRBJ2-5 few TRBV28 CASTGQEETQYF TGTGCCAGTACAGGGCAAGAGGAGACCCAGTACTTC
TRBD2 TRBJ2-7 - TRBV7-8 CASSLGLAGTYPYF TGTGCCAGCAGCTTAGGACTAGCGGGAACCTATCCGTACTTC
TRBD1 TRBJ1-2 - TRBV2 CASNYRGPSNYGYTF TGTGCCAGCAATTACAGGGGTCCCTCTAACTATGGCTACACCTTC
- TRBJ1-1 - TRBV2 CASSGEGAGNTEAFF TGTGCCAGCAGTGGGGAAGGGGCTGGGAACACTGAAGCTTTCTTT
TRBD2 TRBJ2-1 - TRBV28 CASSELAGSSIEQFF TGTGCCAGCAGTGAACTAGCGGGATCATCAATTGAGCAGTTCTTC
- TRBJ2-4 - TRBV5-1 CASSLADTETKNIQYF TGCGCCAGCAGCTTGGCTGACACCGAAACCAAAAACATTCAGTACTTC
TRBD1 TRBJ1-5 few TRBV20-1 CSARRQGNGQPQHF TGCAGTGCTAGACGACAGGGCAATGGCCAGCCCCAGCATTTT
- TRBJ2-5 few TRBV7-9 CASSLALREETQYF TGTGCCAGCAGCTTAGCGCTACGCGAAGAGACCCAGTACTTC
TRBD1 TRBJ1-4 - TRBV11-1 CASSFRDSAEKLFF TGTGCCAGCAGCTTCCGGGACAGTGCCGAAAAACTGTTTTTT
- TRBJ1-1 few TRBV6-4 CASSWQENTEAFF TGTGCCAGCAGTTGGCAAGAGAACACTGAAGCTTTCTTT
TRBD1 TRBJ2-5 - TRBV6-5 CASSTRTQGASRETQYF TGTGCCAGCAGTACCCGGACACAGGGGGCGAGTCGAGAGACCCAGTACTTC
TRBD1 TRBJ1-1 - TRBV4-1 CASSLGDRGRTEAFF TGCGCCAGCAGCCTGGGAGACAGGGGGAGAACTGAAGCTTTCTTT
- TRBJ2-7 - TRBV5-1 CASSLNLREQYF TGCGCCAGCAGCTTGAACTTGCGGGAGCAGTACTTC
- TRBJ1-1 few TRBV5-1 CASSLSRDTEAFF TGCGCCAGCAGCTTGTCCCGGGACACTGAAGCTTTCTTT
- TRBJ1-1 - TRBV29-1 CSVEVGVGTEAFF TGCAGCGTTGAGGTGGGCGTAGGGACTGAAGCTTTCTTT
TRBD2 TRBJ2-1 - TRBV2 CASSGLAGGGFNEQFF TGTGCCAGCAGTGGGTTAGCGGGAGGGGGATTCAATGAGCAGTTCTTC
- TRBJ1-1 - TRBV6-5 CASIKPSGAGTEAFF TGTGCCAGCATTAAACCGAGTGGGGCCGGCACTGAAGCTTTCTTT
- TRBJ1-2 - TRBV12-3/TRBV12-4 CASSLKVIYGYTF TGTGCCAGCAGTTTAAAAGTCATCTATGGCTACACCTTC
- TRBJ1-1 many TRBV29-1 CSVRGNGLNTEAFF TGCAGCGTTAGAGGAAACGGATTGAACACTGAAGCTTTCTTT
- TRBJ2-3 few TRBV28 CASSLRGAWQGTDTQYF TGTGCCAGCAGTCTGAGGGGCGCATGGCAAGGCACAGATACGCAGTATTTT
- TRBJ2-1 many TRBV12-3/TRBV12-4 CASSPSPSYNEQFF TGTGCCAGCAGTCCAAGTCCCTCCTACAATGAGCAGTTCTTC
TRBD1 TRBJ2-1 many TRBV18 CASSYRQGAGEQFF TGTGCCAGCTCTTATCGACAGGGGGCGGGTGAGCAGTTCTTC
TRBD2 TRBJ2-5 many TRBV5-1 CASSILAGVGETQYF TGCGCCAGCAGCATACTAGCGGGAGTAGGGGAGACCCAGTACTTC
TRBD1 TRBJ2-2 few TRBV29-1 CSAGQGANTGELFF TGCAGCGCCGGACAGGGCGCGAACACCGGGGAGCTGTTTTTT
TRBD1 TRBJ2-2 few TRBV5-1 CASSERQGTGELFF TGCGCCAGCAGCGAACGACAGGGGACCGGGGAGCTGTTTTTT
- TRBJ2-1 few TRBV2 CASSEERSGRYRQFF TGTGCCAGCAGTGAAGAACGGAGCGGCCGCTATCGGCAGTTCTTC
TRBD2 TRBJ2-1 many TRBV20-1 CSARDLVDGRGLGAHEQFF TGCAGTGCTAGAGATCTGGTCGACGGGAGGGGCCTCGGGGCCCATGAGCAGTTCTTC
- TRBJ1-2 many TRBV12-3/TRBV12-4 CASSLSRYGYTF TGTGCCAGCAGTTTATCCAGATATGGCTACACCTTC
- TRBJ1-2 few TRBV25-1 CASSESRALYGYTF TGTGCCAGCAGTGAATCCAGGGCGCTCTATGGCTACACCTTC
- TRBJ2-3 - TRBV30 CAWSVQGRTDTQYF TGTGCCTGGAGTGTACAAGGGCGCACAGATACGCAGTATTTT
- TRBJ1-1 few TRBV3-1 CASSQRKVNTEAFF TGTGCCAGCAGCCAAAGGAAAGTGAACACTGAAGCTTTCTTT
TRBD2 TRBJ2-5 - TRBV10-3 CAIRGGLGLAGETQYF TGTGCCATCAGAGGAGGTCTAGGACTAGCTGGAGAGACCCAGTACTTC
- TRBJ2-7 many TRBV5-5 CASSPYHEQYF TGTGCCAGCAGCCCCTATCACGAGCAGTACTTC
TRBD1 TRBJ1-2 - TRBV2 CASTSQTGGAGGYTF TGTGCCTCAACTTCCCAGACAGGGGGCGCGGGAGGCTACACCTTC
- TRBJ1-1 - TRBV27 CASSLYSRAAAFF TGTGCCAGCAGTTTATATTCTCGCGCGGCAGCTTTCTTT
- TRBJ2-1 - TRBV7-2 CASRKILNPYNEQFF TGTGCCAGCAGAAAAATACTAAACCCCTACAATGAGCAGTTCTTC
- TRBJ1-1 many TRBV7-3 CASSLQPNTEAFF TGTGCCAGCAGCTTACAGCCGAACACTGAAGCTTTCTTT
TRBD1 TRBJ2-3 many TRBV20-1 CSAGQGTTDTQYF TGCAGTGCCGGACAGGGCACCACAGATACGCAGTATTTT
TRBD1 TRBJ2-1 - TRBV2 CASSSHRGTGVRNEQFF TGTGCCAGCAGTTCCCACCGGGGGACAGGGGTTAGGAATGAGCAGTTCTTC
- TRBJ1-1 few TRBV20-1 CSVQQGYTEAFF TGCAGTGTCCAACAGGGCTACACTGAAGCTTTCTTT
- TRBJ2-6 - TRBV7-9 CAGQGTSSGANVLTF TGTGCCGGGCAGGGGACGAGCTCTGGGGCCAACGTCCTGACTTTC
- TRBJ2-5 - TRBV6-5 CASGLLDSAETQYF TGTGCCAGCGGTCTACTAGATTCTGCGGAGACCCAGTACTTC
- TRBJ1-5 - TRBV12-5 CASGLVHRGPDQPQHF TGTGCTAGTGGTTTGGTCCATCGGGGACCGGATCAGCCCCAGCATTTT
- TRBJ1-5 few TRBV12-3/TRBV12-4 CASSYDKYQPQHF TGTGCCAGCAGTTATGACAAGTATCAGCCCCAGCATTTT